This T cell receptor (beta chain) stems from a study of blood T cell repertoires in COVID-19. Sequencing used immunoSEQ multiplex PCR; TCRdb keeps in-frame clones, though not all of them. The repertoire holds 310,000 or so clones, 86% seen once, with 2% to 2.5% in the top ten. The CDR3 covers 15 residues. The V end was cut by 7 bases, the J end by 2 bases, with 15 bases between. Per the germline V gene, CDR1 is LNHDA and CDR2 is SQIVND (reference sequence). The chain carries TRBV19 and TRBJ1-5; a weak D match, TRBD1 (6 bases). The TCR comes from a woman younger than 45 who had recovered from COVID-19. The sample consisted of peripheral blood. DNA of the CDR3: TGTGCCAGTATAGGGGGTACTAGGGGCAATCAGCCCCAGCATTTT. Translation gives CASIGGTRGNQPQHF. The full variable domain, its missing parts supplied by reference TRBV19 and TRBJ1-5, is DGGITQSPKYLFRKEGQNVTLSCEQNLNHDAMYWYRQDPGQGLRLIYYSQIVNDFQKGDIAEGYSVSREKKESFPLTVTSAQKNPTAFYLCASIGGTRGNQPQHFGDGTRLSIL.